The 10 T cell receptor beta chains below were found in one sample sequenced in a study of radiation and T cells in renal cell carcinoma. Time point given: blood 4 weeks post-SBRT, at nephrectomy. The treatment denotes: 15 Gy SBRT to primary tumor, nephrectomy 4 weeks later. Clones were sequenced by immunoSEQ multiplex PCR, and TCRdb holds only the in-frame ones, with some missing. The sample has 120,000 to 150,000 clones, 86% seen once. The sample consisted of blood, taken from a patient whose treatment included radiotherapy and nephrectomy. The source is a woman between 50 and 59 years old with renal cell carcinoma.

The table lists this clone with a few counts. The chain couples TRBV6-6 to TRBJ1-5, with D tentatively TRBD1 (5 bases). This CDR3 spans 14 amino acids. Germline CDR1 is MNHNY and CDR2 is SVGAGI (reference sequence). V was trimmed by 5 bases and J by 7 bases, leaving 15 bases between them. The CDR3 DNA sequence: TGTGCCAGCAGTGGCGGCGGGGGGGTCCAGCCCCAGCATTTT. This encodes CASSGGGGVQPQHF.

The count of this clone is one. V gene TRBV4-1 combines with J gene TRBJ1-3; no firm D call. The V end lost 4 bases, the J end lost 0 bases, and 16 bases lay between the germline ends. The V gene's germline CDR1 is MGHRA and CDR2 YSYEKL. CDR3 length: 17 amino acids. The CDR3 DNA is TGCGCCAGCAGCCCCGTCGGGTTCAGAGTCTCTGGAAACACCATATATTTT. This encodes CASSPVGFRVSGNTIYF.

The chain carries TRBV19 and TRBJ2-6; tentatively, D is TRBD1 or TRBD2 (6 bases each). This CDR3 has 16 amino acids. Trimming removed 2 bases at V and 4 bases at J, with 12 bases between. The germline V gene has CDR1 LNHDA and CDR2 SQIVND (reference sequence). CDR3 sequence (DNA): TGTGCCAGTAGTATATCGGGGGCGGCAGGGGCCAACGTCCTGACTTTC. Its protein is CASSISGAAGANVLTF.

The rearrangement joins TRBV5-6 to TRBJ1-4, with a weak D call TRBD1 (5 bases). CDR1 and CDR2 (germline): SGHDT, YYEEEE. The ends were cut back, 4 bases at V and 5 bases at J, with 12 bases in the middle. The CDR3 sequence is 14 residues long. The CDR3 DNA is TGTGCCAGCAGCCCGCAGGGCGCGAATGAAAAACTGTTTTTT. Translated: CASSPQGANEKLFF.

V gene TRBV5-1 combines with J gene TRBJ1-3; 7 positions agree with TRBD1. V was clipped by 4 bases and J by 9 bases; unmatched bases: 10. There are 14 residues in the CDR3. Germline CDR1 SGHRS, CDR2 YFSETQ. CDR3 sequence reads: CASSPSTGESTIYF. The CDR3 DNA is TGCGCCAGCAGCCCAAGCACAGGGGAGTCCACCATATATTTT.

The rearrangement uses TRBV7-9 and TRBJ2-3, with 14 positions matching TRBD2. The germline V gene has CDR1 SEHNR and CDR2 FQNEAQ (reference sequence). The CDR3 consists of 13 residues. DNA for the CDR3: TGTGCAGGTGGACTAGCGGGGGGAGATACGCAGTATTTT. It specifies CAGGLAGGDTQYF.

The chain employs TRBV5-1 and TRBJ1-1, with D perhaps matching TRBD1 (5 bases). CDR3 length: 14 amino acids. The V gene's germline CDR1 is SGHRS and CDR2 YFSETQ. The V gene lost 0 bases and the J gene lost 4 bases, with 10 bases spanning the gap. CDR3 amino acids: CASSLGERGTEAFF. CDR3 nucleotides: TGCGCCAGCAGCTTGGGGGAGAGGGGCACTGAAGCTTTCTTT.

V gene TRBV11-3 combines with J gene TRBJ2-1; the D call may be TRBD1 or TRBD2 (5 bases each). The germline CDR1 and CDR2 sequences are SGHNT and YENEEA. Trimming took 3 bases from V and 2 from J, leaving 17 bases between them. The length of the CDR3 is 17 residues. The CDR3, as DNA: TGTGCCAGCAGCTTCGGCCCTCGAGGGGCCACCTACAATGAGCAGTTCTTC. Its translation is CASSFGPRGATYNEQFF.

This clone was recorded once. The chain recombines TRBV9 with TRBJ2-1, with 11 bases matching TRBD2. The length of the CDR3 is 15 residues. J lost 8 bases, V lost 3 bases, and 7 bases had no gene match. CDR1 and CDR2 from the germline V gene are SGDLS and YYNGEE. The CDR3 nucleotides read TGTGCCAGCAGCGAGGGACTAGCGGTAGGGTATGAGCAGTTCTTC. Its protein product is CASSEGLAVGYEQFF.

The rearrangement uses TRBV30 and TRBJ2-4; D is perhaps TRBD1 (5 bases). The germline gives CDR1 GTSNPN, CDR2 SVGIG (reference sequence). The CDR3 length is 15 residues. V was pared by 0 bases and J by 7 bases, with 16 bases between. CDR3 DNA sequence: TGTGCCTGGAGTGTATCCGGACACCCGAATAACATTCAGTACTTC. Amino acid sequence: CAWSVSGHPNNIQYF. Combining the CDR3 with reference TRBV30 and TRBJ2-4 gives the whole variable domain SQTIHQWPATLVQPVGSPLSLECTVEGTSNPNLYWYRQAAGRGLQLLFYSVGIGQISSEVPQNLSASRPQDRQFILSSKKLLLSDSGFYLCAWSVSGHPNNIQYFGAGTRLSVL.